A selection of T cell receptor beta chains follows, all from one sample in a study of T cells in Graves' hyperthyroidism and ophthalmopathy. TCRdb passed the multiplex PCR reads through MiXCR, listing each CDR3 protein once. The sample holds about 600,000 distinct CDR3 sequences; 14% are singletons and the top ten take more than 6%. The sequenced sample was blood. The receptor source for this set is a woman in her late teens or twenties with Graves' ophthalmopathy. Each CDR3 is given with its conserved first and last residue. A D gene is named only where the DNA matches it firmly. The size entry is marked missing in some rows and otherwise reads once, few, many or a size class.

v_call,j_call,d_call,clone_size,cdr3_aa,cdr3_nt
TRBV6-1,TRBJ2-3,-,-,CASKWARGTDTQYF,TGTGCCAGTAAATGGGCCAGGGGCACAGATACGCAGTATTTT
TRBV28,TRBJ2-5,-,-,CASRGSLAQETQYF,TGTGCCAGCAGGGGTAGCCTTGCCCAAGAGACCCAGTACTTC
TRBV2,TRBJ2-3,TRBD2,many,CASRSEAGGLETDTQYF,TGTGCCAGCAGGTCGGAGGCGGGAGGGTTGGAAACAGATACGCAGTATTTT
TRBV6-1,TRBJ1-5,TRBD1,many,CASSGQGADQPQHF,TGTGCCAGCAGTGGACAGGGGGCGGATCAGCCCCAGCATTTT
TRBV7-3,TRBJ1-1,TRBD1,many,CASSLQQGTEAFF,TGTGCCAGCAGCTTACAACAGGGGACTGAAGCTTTCTTT
TRBV18,TRBJ2-4,TRBD1,many,CASSPPTGEDIQYF,TGTGCCAGCTCACCGCCGACAGGGGAGGACATTCAGTACTTC
TRBV5-1,TRBJ1-1,-,many,CASSSSHANTEAFF,TGCGCCAGCAGCTCGTCTCATGCGAACACTGAAGCTTTCTTT
TRBV7-2,TRBJ2-7,TRBD2,many,CASSLARLAGVEQYF,TGTGCCAGCAGCTTAGCTAGACTAGCGGGAGTCGAGCAGTACTTC
TRBV15,TRBJ1-2,-,many,CATSRSGRSYGYTF,TGTGCCACCAGCAGGTCCGGACGGAGCTATGGCTACACCTTC
TRBV30,TRBJ2-1,-,few,CAWSVFDRYRGGDEQFF,TGTGCCTGGAGTGTGTTTGACCGTTACAGGGGCGGGGATGAGCAGTTCTTC
TRBV6-1,TRBJ2-7,-,many,CASSYRAGEQYF,TGTGCCAGCAGTTACAGGGCGGGCGAGCAGTACTTC
TRBV5-4,TRBJ2-7,TRBD1,-,CASSLQGAHEQYF,TGTGCCAGCAGCTTGCAGGGGGCCCACGAGCAGTACTTC
TRBV19,TRBJ1-4,-,-,CASSIRRASNEKLFF,TGTGCCAGTAGTATAAGGAGGGCCAGTAATGAAAAACTGTTTTTT
TRBV7-9,TRBJ2-1,TRBD1,-,CASSGTGEFGTGGRNLYNEQFF,TGTGCCAGCAGCGGGACAGGGGAGTTTGGAACCGGCGGGAGAAACCTCTACAATGAGCAGTTCTTC
TRBV5-1,TRBJ2-3,TRBD1,-,CASSGVSGQDTDTQYF,TGCGCCAGCAGCGGGGTGAGTGGACAGGACACAGATACGCAGTATTTT
TRBV28,TRBJ2-1,-,many,CATSDPPIRTYNEQFF,TGTGCCACCTCCGACCCCCCAATCAGGACATACAATGAGCAGTTCTTC
TRBV13,TRBJ1-1,-,many,CASSFWGRDTEAFF,TGTGCCAGCAGCTTTTGGGGGAGGGACACTGAAGCTTTCTTT
TRBV10-3,TRBJ2-3,TRBD2,many,CAISNSGTSGRGGDTQYF,TGTGCCATCAGCAACTCCGGGACTAGCGGGAGGGGAGGAGATACGCAGTATTTT
TRBV7-6,TRBJ1-1,-,few,CASTPRANRNTEAFF,TGTGCCAGCACCCCTAGGGCAAACAGGAACACTGAAGCTTTCTTT
TRBV30,TRBJ1-1,-,many,CAWRAGMNTEAFF,TGTGCCTGGAGGGCAGGGATGAACACTGAAGCTTTCTTT
TRBV6-1,TRBJ2-3,-,many,CASSALATSTDTQYF,TGTGCCAGCAGTGCCCTAGCGACAAGCACAGATACGCAGTATTTT
TRBV28,TRBJ1-5,TRBD1,few,CASSLFQGGLNQPQHF,TGTGCCAGCAGTCTCTTCCAGGGGGGACTCAATCAGCCCCAGCATTTT
TRBV28,TRBJ2-3,TRBD2,many,CASSLPGFLALAGLLDTQYF,TGTGCCAGCAGTTTACCCGGGTTCCTGGCGCTAGCGGGCCTCTTAGATACGCAGTATTTT
TRBV18,TRBJ2-3,TRBD2,-,CASSPGGPSGRTDTQYF,TGTGCCAGCTCACCCGGGGGACCTAGCGGACGCACAGATACGCAGTATTTT
TRBV18,TRBJ2-5,TRBD2,once,CASSPPLGGETQYF,TGTGCCAGCTCACCACCTCTGGGAGGGGAGACCCAGTACTTC
TRBV2,TRBJ2-2,-,many,CASNEGGTGELFF,TGTGCCAGCAACGAGGGGGGCACCGGGGAGCTGTTTTTT
TRBV11-3,TRBJ2-3,TRBD2,many,CASSPRGRALSSTDTQYF,TGTGCCAGCAGCCCCCGCGGGAGGGCCTTATCGAGCACAGATACGCAGTATTTT
TRBV5-1,TRBJ2-3,TRBD2,-,CASSAGGPSDTQYF,TGTGCCAGCAGCGCGGGAGGGCCGTCGGATACGCAGTATTTT
TRBV6-1,TRBJ1-2,-,many,CASSAWQGSYGYTF,TGTGCCAGCAGTGCTTGGCAGGGCAGCTATGGCTACACCTTC
TRBV6-2/TRBV6-3,TRBJ1-1,-,many,CASSYSPFGGQNTEAFF,TGTGCCAGCAGTTACTCGCCTTTCGGGGGGCAGAACACTGAAGCTTTCTTT
TRBV2,TRBJ2-1,-,many,CASSRTSIYNEQFF,TGTGCCAGCAGTCGAACCAGCATTTACAATGAGCAGTTCTTC
TRBV18,TRBJ2-2,-,-,CASSLDRAGNTGELFF,TGTGCCAGCTCACTAGATAGAGCGGGGAACACCGGGGAGCTGTTTTTT
TRBV3-1,TRBJ2-7,-,many,CASSQSLNSYEQYF,TGTGCCAGCAGCCAAAGCTTGAACTCCTACGAGCAGTACTTC
TRBV20-1,TRBJ2-5,TRBD1,many,CSARRSGGGETQYF,TGCAGTGCTAGGCGGTCAGGGGGCGGGGAGACCCAGTACTTC
TRBV24-1,TRBJ2-1,-,-,CATSEDRTSSYNEQFF,TGTGCCACCAGTGAGGACCGAACAAGCTCCTACAATGAGCAGTTCTTC
TRBV19,TRBJ2-3,-,many,CASSPQVNAPLTDTQYF,TGTGCCAGTAGTCCCCAGGTTAACGCACCACTGACAGATACGCAGTATTTT
TRBV5-6,TRBJ2-5,TRBD2,-,CASSLAGGRAEEETQYF,TGTGCCAGCAGCTTGGCGGGCGGGAGGGCCGAAGAGGAGACCCAGTACTTC